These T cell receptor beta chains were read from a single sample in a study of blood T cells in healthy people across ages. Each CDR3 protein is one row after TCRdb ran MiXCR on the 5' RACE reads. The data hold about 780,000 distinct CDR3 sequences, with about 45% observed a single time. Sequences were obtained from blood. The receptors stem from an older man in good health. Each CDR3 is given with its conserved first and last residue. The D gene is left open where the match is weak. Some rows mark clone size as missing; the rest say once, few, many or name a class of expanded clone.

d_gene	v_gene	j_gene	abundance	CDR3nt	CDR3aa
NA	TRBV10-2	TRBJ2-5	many	TGCGCCAGCAGCCGGGACACACGACAAGAGACCCAGTACTTC	CASSRDTRQETQYF
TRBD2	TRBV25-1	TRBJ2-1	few	TGTGCCAGCAGTGACCTCGGTAGCGGGAGCTATGAGCAGTTCTTC	CASSDLGSGSYEQFF
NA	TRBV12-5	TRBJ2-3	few	TGTGCTAGTGGTCCCGGACGGGGGTACACCACAGATACGCAGTATTTT	CASGPGRGYTTDTQYF
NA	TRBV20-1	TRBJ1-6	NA	TGCAGTGCTACCGGGACCCCGATTTCACCCCTCCACTTT	CSATGTPISPLHF
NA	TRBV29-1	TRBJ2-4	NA	TGCAGCGTTGAAGATGTCATGGCAGGGGACATTCAGTACTTC	CSVEDVMAGDIQYF
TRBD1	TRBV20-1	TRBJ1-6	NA	TGCAGTGCTTCAGGACAGGGCCCCCCGGACTCACCCCTCCACTTT	CSASGQGPPDSPLHF
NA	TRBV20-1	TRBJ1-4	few	TGCAGTGCTAGAGCGGATTCAACTAATGAAAAACTGTTTTTT	CSARADSTNEKLFF
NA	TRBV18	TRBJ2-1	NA	TGTGCCAGCTCACCTAGTACTTTACGAGATCCTGAGCAGTTCTTC	CASSPSTLRDPEQFF
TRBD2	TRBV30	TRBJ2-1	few	TGTGCCTGGAGGGTGCGGGTTGGCGGGAGCTCCTACAATGAGCAGTTCTTC	CAWRVRVGGSSYNEQFF
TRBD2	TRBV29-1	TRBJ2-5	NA	TGCAGCGTTGGCGCTAGCGGGGGGATCGAGACCCAGTACTTC	CSVGASGGIETQYF
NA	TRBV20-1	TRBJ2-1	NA	TGCAGTGCCGCGGGGGCGCGGAACAATGAGCAGTTCTTC	CSAAGARNNEQFF
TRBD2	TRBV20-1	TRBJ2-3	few	TGCAGTGCTAGAGCGGGGGGAGGGAACACAGATACGCAGTATTTT	CSARAGGGNTDTQYF
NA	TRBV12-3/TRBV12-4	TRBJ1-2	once	TGTGCCAGCAGTTCCTCCGACAGCTATGGCTACACCTTC	CASSSSDSYGYTF
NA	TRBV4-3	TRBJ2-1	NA	TGCGCCAGCAGCCATACGCCAGACTCCTACAATGGGCAGTTCTTC	CASSHTPDSYNGQFF
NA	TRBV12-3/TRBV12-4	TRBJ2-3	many	TGTGCCAGCAGTCCTAACATTGATACGCAGTATTTT	CASSPNIDTQYF
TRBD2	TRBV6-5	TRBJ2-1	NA	TGTGCCAGCAGCCGACTAGCGGCTTCCTACAATGAGCAGTTCTTC	CASSRLAASYNEQFF
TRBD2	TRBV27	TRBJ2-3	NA	TGTGCCGGCAGTTTGGAGCGGGAGTTAGATACGCAGTATTTT	CAGSLERELDTQYF
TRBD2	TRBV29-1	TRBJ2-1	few	TGCAGCGTTGTACCTAGCGGGAGAAGTGAGCAGTTCTTC	CSVVPSGRSEQFF
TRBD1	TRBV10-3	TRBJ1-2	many	TGTGCCATCAGTGAGCCCGGACAGGGGGAGGATGGCTACACCTTC	CAISEPGQGEDGYTF
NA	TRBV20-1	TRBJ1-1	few	TGCAGTGCCTCCGGGAGGATTGAAGCTTTCTTT	CSASGRIEAFF
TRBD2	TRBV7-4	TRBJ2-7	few	TGTGCCAGCAGCTTTAGCGGGCCCCGCTACGAGCAGTACTTC	CASSFSGPRYEQYF
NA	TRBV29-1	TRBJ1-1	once	TGCGGCGGGCGTGGGAACACTGAAGCTTTCTTT	CGGRGNTEAFF
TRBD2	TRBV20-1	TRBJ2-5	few	TGCAGCGCCAGCGGGGGACAGACCCAGTACTTC	CSASGGQTQYF
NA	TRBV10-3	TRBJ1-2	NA	TGTGCCATCAGTGAGAGGGCAGGGAGGGGCGGCTACACCTTC	CAISERAGRGGYTF